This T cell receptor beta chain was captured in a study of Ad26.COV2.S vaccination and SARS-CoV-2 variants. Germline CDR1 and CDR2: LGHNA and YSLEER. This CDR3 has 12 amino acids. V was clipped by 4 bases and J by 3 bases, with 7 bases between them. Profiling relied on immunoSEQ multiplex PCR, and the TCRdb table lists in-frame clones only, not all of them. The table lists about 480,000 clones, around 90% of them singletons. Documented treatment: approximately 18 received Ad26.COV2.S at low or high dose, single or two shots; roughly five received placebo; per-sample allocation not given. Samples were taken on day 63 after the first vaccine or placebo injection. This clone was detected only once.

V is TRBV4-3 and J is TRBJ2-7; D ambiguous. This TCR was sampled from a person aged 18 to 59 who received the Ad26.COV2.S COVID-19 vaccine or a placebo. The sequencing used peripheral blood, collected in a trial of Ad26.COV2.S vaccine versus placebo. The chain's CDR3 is CASSPPGYEQYF. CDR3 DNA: TGCGCCAGCAGCCCCCCGGGCTACGAGCAGTACTTC.